The text below deals with one T cell receptor (beta chain). The V gene lost 4 bases and the J gene lost 8 bases, with 17 bases spanning the gap. The germline gives CDR1 MNHEY, CDR2 SVGEGT. The CDR3 has 15 residues. In the original analysis: From reference gene primer amplification, estimates of nucleated cell counts were derived. TCRdb's copy holds only in-frame clones and misses some; the assay was immunoSEQ multiplex PCR. From that table come the V and J calls and clone size; the DNA was used to work out D and trimming. The sample yields some 220,000 clones, about four fifths seen once. The sample is drawn from a study of blood T cell repertoires in COVID-19. Study-wide background: Spain, Italy and the United States supplied samples that represented acute and convalescent COVID-19.

The TCR was taken from a man aged 50-60 years with acute or convalescent COVID-19. Material: peripheral blood. The genes are TRBV6-2 or TRBV6-3 and TRBJ1-4; no clear D gene. Here the CDR3 reads CASSSPDVGREKLFF. CDR3 nucleotide sequence: TGTGCCAGCAGTTCCCCGGACGTCGGGAGGGAAAAACTGTTTTTT.